This T cell receptor (beta chain) stems from a study of CD8+ T cells in alopecia areata. Sample treatment: oral pan-JAK inhibitor, 5-10 mg twice daily. RNA extraction was followed by reverse transcription into cDNA, which acted as the sequencing template. Here immunoSEQ multiplex PCR was the method, and the copy in TCRdb shows in-frame clones only, minus some. This sample has 130,000 or so clones; around 60% occur once, and the top ten carry 5.7%. The source is a human donor with alopecia areata. Sample: CD4+ T cells sorted from blood, taken at week 4, from a patient treated with tofacitinib.

The CDR3 is CASSLGPDSGGYTF. CDR3 DNA sequence: TGTGCCAGCAGCTTGGGTCCGGACAGCGGTGGCTACACCTTC. The J gene is TRBJ1-2, the V gene TRBV5-6, with a possible D match to TRBD1 (6 bases). Germline V gene sequence: CDR1 SGHDT, CDR2 YYEEEE. The CDR3 runs to 14 residues. V was clipped by 0 bases and J by 7 bases, with 13 bases between them.